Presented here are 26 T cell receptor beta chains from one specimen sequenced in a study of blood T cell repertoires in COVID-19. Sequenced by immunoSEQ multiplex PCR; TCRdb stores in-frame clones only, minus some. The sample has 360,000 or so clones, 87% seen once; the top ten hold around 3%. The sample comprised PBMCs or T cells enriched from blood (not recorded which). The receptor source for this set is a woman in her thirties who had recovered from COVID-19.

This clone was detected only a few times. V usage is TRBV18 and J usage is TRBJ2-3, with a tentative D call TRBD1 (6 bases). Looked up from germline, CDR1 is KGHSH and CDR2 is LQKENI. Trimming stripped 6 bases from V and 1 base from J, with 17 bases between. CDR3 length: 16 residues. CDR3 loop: CASSSAGSGGTDTQYF. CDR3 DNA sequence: TGTGCCAGCTCCTCGGCCGGGTCAGGGGGCACAGATACGCAGTATTTT.

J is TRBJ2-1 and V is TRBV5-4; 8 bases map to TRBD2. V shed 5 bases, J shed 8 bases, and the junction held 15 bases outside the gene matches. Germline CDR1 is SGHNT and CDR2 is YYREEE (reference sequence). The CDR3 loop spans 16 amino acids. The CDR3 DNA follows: TGTGCCAGCAGACCCCAGAGGAGCGGGAGACAAGATGAGCAGTTCTTC. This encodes CASRPQRSGRQDEQFF.

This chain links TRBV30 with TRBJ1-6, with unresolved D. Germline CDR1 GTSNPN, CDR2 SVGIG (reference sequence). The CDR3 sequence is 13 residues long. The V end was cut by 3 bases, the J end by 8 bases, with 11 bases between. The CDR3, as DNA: TGTGCCTGGAGCCCCGCTACCTATTCACCCCTCCACTTT. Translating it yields CAWSPATYSPLHF.

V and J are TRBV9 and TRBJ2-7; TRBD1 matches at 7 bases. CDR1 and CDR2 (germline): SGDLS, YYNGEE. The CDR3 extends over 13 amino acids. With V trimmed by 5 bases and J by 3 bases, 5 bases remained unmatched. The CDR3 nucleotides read TGTGCCAGCAGTCAGGGGGATCTCTACGAGCAGTACTTC. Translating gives CASSQGDLYEQYF.

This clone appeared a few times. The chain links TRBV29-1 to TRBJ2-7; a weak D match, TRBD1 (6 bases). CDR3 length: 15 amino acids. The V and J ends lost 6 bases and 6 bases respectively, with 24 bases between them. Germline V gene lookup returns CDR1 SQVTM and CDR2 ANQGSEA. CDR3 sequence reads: CSVTLPAGVLLEQYF. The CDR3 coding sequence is TGCAGCGTCACATTACCGGCAGGGGTGCTCCTCGAGCAGTACTTC.

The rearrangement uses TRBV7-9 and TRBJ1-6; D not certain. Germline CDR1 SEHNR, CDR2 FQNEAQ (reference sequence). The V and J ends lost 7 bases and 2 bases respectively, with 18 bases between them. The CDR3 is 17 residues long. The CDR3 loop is CASTKAPGSAYNSPLHF. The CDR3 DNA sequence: TGTGCCAGCACCAAAGCCCCGGGTAGCGCCTATAATTCACCCCTCCACTTT.

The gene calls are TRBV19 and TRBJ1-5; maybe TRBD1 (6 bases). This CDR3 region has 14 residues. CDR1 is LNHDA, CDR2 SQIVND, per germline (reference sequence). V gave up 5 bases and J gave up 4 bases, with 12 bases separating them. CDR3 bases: TGTGCCAGTAGTGATGGACAGACTAATCAGCCCCAGCATTTT. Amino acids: CASSDGQTNQPQHF. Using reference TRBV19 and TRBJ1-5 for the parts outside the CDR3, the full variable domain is DGGITQSPKYLFRKEGQNVTLSCEQNLNHDAMYWYRQDPGQGLRLIYYSQIVNDFQKGDIAEGYSVSREKKESFPLTVTSAQKNPTAFYLCASSDGQTNQPQHFGDGTRLSIL.

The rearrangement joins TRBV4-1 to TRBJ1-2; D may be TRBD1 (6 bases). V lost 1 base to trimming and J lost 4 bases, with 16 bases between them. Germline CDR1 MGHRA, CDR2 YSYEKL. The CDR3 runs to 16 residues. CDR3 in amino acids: CASSQGLEDSSYGYTF. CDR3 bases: TGCGCCAGCAGCCAAGGTTTGGAGGACAGTTCCTATGGCTACACCTTC.

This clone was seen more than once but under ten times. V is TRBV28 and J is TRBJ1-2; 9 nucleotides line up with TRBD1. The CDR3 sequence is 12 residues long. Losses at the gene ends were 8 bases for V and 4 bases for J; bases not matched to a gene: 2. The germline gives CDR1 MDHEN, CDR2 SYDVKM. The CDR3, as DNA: TGTGCCAGCGGGACAGGGTCCTATGGCTACACCTTC. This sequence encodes CASGTGSYGYTF.

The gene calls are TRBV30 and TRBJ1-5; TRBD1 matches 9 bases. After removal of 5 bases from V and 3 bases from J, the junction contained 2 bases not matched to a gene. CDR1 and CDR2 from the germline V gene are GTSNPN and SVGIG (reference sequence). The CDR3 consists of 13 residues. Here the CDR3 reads CAWGQGTNQPQHF. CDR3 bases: TGTGCCTGGGGACAGGGGACCAATCAGCCCCAGCATTTT. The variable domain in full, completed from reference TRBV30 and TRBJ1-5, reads SQTIHQWPATLVQPVGSPLSLECTVEGTSNPNLYWYRQAAGRGLQLLFYSVGIGQISSEVPQNLSASRPQDRQFILSSKKLLLSDSGFYLCAWGQGTNQPQHFGDGTRLSIL.

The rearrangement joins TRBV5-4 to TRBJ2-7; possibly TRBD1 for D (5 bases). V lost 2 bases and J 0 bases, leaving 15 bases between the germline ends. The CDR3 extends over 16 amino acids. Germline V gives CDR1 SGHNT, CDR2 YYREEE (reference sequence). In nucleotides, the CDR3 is TGTGCCAGCAGCTTAGGGGTAGCTTTGAGCTCCTACGAGCAGTACTTC. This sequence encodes CASSLGVALSSYEQYF.

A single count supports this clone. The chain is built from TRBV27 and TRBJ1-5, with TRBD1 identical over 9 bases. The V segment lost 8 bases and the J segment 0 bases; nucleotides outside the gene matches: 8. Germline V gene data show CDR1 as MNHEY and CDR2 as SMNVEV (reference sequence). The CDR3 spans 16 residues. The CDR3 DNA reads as TGTGCCAGCCGCCCGGGGACAGGGTATAGCAATCAGCCCCAGCATTTT. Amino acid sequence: CASRPGTGYSNQPQHF.

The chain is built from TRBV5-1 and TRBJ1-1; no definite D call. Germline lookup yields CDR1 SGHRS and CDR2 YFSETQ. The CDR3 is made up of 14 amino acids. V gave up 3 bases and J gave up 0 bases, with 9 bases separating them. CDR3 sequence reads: CASSSQALNTEAFF. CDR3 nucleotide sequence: TGCGCCAGCAGCTCCCAGGCTTTGAACACTGAAGCTTTCTTT.

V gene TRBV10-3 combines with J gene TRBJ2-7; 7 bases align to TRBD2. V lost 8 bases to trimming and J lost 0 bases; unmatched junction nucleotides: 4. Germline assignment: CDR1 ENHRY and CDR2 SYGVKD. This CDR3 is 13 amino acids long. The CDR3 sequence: CAIASGSSYEQYF. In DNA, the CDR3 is TGTGCCATCGCTAGCGGAAGCTCCTACGAGCAGTACTTC.

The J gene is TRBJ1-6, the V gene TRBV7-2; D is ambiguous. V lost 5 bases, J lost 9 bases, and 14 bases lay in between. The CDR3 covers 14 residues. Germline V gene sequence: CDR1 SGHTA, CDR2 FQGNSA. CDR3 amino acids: CASSPYILGSPLHF. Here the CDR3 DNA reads TGTGCCAGCAGCCCCTATATTCTCGGTTCACCCCTCCACTTT. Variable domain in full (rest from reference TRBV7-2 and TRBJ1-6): GAGVSQSPSNKVTEKGKDVELRCDPISGHTALYWYRQSLGQGLEFLIYFQGNSAPDKSGLPSDRFSAERTGGSVSTLTIQRTQQEDSAVYLCASSPYILGSPLHFGNGTRLTVT.

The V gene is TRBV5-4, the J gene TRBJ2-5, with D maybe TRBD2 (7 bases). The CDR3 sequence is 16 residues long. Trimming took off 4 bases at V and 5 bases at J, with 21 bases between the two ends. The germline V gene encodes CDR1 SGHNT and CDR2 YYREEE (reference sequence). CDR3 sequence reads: CASSAMTTGGLETQYF. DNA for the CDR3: TGTGCCAGCAGCGCCATGACGACGGGGGGCCTCGAGACCCAGTACTTC.

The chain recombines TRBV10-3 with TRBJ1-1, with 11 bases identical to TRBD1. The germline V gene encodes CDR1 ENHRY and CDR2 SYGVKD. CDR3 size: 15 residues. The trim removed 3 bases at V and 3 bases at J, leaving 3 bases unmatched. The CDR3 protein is CAISDRDRGDTEAFF. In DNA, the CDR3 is TGTGCCATCAGTGATAGGGACAGGGGGGACACTGAAGCTTTCTTT.

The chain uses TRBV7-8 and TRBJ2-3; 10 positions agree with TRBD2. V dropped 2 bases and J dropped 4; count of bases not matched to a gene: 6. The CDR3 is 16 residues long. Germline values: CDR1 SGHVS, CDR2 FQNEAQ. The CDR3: CASSLPSGGAADTQYF. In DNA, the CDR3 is TGTGCCAGCAGCTTACCGAGCGGGGGGGCCGCAGATACGCAGTATTTT.

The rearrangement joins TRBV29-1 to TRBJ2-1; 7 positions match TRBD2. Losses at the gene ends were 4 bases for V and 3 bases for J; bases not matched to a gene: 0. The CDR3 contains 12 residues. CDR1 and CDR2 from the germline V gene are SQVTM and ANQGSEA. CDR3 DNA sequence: TGCAGCGTTGGCGGGAGCTACAATGAGCAGTTCTTC. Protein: CSVGGSYNEQFF.

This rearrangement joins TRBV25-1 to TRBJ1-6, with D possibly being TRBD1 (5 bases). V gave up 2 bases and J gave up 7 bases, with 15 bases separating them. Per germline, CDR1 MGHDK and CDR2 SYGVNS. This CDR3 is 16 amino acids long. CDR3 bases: TGTGCCAGCAGTGAACCCGGGACTTACGGGAATTCACCCCTCCACTTT. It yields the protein CASSEPGTYGNSPLHF.

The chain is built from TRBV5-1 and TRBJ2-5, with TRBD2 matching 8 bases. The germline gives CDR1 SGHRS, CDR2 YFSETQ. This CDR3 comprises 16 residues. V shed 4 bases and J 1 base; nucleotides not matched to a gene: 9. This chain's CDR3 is CASSGQFSGAQETQYF. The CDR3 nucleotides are TGCGCCAGCAGCGGCCAATTTAGCGGGGCCCAAGAGACCCAGTACTTC. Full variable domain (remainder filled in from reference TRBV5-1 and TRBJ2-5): KAGVTQTPRYLIKTRGQQVTLSCSPISGHRSVSWYQQTPGQGLQFLFEYFSETQRNKGNFPGRFSGRQFSNSRSEMNVSTLELGDSALYLCASSGQFSGAQETQYFGPGTRLLVL.

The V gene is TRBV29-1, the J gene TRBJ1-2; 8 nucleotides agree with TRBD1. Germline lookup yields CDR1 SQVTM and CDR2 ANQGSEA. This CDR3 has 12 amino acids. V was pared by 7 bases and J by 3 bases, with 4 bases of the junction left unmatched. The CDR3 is CSGGQEDYGYTF. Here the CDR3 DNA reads TGCAGCGGGGGACAGGAAGACTATGGCTACACCTTC.

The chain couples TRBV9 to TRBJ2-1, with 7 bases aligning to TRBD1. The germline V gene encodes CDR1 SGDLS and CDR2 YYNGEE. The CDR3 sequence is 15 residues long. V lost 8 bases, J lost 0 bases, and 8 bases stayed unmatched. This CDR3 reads CASRGPGNSYNEQFF. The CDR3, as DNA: TGTGCCAGTAGGGGGCCGGGAAACTCCTACAATGAGCAGTTCTTC.

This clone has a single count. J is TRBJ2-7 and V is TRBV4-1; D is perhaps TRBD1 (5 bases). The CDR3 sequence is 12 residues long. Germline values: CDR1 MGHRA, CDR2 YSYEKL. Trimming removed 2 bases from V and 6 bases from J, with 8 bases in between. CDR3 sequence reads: CASSQMQGEQYF. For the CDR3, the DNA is TGCGCCAGCAGCCAAATGCAGGGCGAGCAGTACTTC.

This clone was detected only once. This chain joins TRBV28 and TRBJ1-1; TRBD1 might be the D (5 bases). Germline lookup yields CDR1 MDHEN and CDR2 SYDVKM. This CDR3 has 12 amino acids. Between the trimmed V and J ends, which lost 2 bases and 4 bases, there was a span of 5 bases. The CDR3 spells CASSLRGTEAFF. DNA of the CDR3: TGTGCCAGCAGTTTAAGGGGCACTGAAGCTTTCTTT.

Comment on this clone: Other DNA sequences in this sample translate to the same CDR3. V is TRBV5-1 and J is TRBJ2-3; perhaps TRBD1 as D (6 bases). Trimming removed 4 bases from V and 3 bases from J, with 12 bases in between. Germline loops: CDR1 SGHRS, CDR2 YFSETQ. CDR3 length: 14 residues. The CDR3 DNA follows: TGCGCCAGCAGCCAATACAGGGAGACAGATACGCAGTATTTT. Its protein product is CASSQYRETDTQYF.